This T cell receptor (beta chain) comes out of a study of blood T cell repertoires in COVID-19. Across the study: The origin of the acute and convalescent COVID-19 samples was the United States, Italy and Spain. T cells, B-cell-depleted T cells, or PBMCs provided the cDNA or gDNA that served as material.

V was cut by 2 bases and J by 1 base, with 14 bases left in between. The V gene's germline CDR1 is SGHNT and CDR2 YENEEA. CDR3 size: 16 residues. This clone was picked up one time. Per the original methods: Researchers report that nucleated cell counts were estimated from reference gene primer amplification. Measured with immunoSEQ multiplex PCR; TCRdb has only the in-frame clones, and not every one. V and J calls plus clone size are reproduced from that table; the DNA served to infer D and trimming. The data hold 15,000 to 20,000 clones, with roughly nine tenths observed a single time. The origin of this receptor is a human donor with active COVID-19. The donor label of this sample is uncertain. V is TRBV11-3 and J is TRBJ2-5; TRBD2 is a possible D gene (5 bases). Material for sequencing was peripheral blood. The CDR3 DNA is TGTGCCAGCAGCTTATTTCCCGGGATCCTCCAAGAGACCCAGTACTTC. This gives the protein CASSLFPGILQETQYF.